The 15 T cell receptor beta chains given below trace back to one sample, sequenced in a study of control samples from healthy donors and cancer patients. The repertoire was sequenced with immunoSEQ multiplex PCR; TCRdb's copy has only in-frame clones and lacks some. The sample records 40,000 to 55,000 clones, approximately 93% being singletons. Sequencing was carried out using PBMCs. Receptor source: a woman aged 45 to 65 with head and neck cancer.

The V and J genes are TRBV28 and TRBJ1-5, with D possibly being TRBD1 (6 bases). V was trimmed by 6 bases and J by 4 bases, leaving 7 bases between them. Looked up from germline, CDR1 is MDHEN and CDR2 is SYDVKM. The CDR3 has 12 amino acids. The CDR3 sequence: CASRQGNQPQHF. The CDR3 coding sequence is TGTGCCAGCAGACAGGGAAATCAGCCCCAGCATTTT. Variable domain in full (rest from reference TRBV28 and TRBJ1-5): DVKVTQSSRYLVKRTGEKVFLECVQDMDHENMFWYRQDPGLGLRLIYFSYDVKMKEKGDIPEGYSVSREKKERFSLILESASTNQTSMYLCASRQGNQPQHFGDGTRLSIL.

The CDR3 DNA reads TGCGCCAGCAGCCCCCTAAAGCCCATGCAGGGAGGAAACACCATATATTTT. This sequence encodes CASSPLKPMQGGNTIYF. The chain uses TRBV4-3 and TRBJ1-3; D may be TRBD1 (5 bases). The CDR3 loop spans 17 amino acids. Germline V CDR1 and CDR2: LGHNA, YSLEER. Between the trimmed V and J ends, which lost 4 bases and 4 bases, there was a span of 20 bases.

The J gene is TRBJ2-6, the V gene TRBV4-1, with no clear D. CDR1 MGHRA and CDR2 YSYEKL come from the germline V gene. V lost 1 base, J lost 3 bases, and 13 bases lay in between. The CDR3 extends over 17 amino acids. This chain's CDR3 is CASSQVGLGGGANVLTF. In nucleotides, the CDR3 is TGCGCCAGCAGCCAAGTGGGCTTGGGTGGTGGGGCCAACGTCCTGACTTTC.

The CDR3 protein is CASSYSSFTEAFF. CDR3 DNA: TGTGCCAGCAGTTACTCATCGTTTACTGAAGCTTTCTTT. This rearrangement joins TRBV6-2 or TRBV6-3 to TRBJ1-1; D is undetermined. The germline V gene encodes CDR1 MNHEY and CDR2 SVGEGT. The length of the CDR3 is 13 residues. V was cut by 0 bases and J by 5 bases, with 7 bases left in between.

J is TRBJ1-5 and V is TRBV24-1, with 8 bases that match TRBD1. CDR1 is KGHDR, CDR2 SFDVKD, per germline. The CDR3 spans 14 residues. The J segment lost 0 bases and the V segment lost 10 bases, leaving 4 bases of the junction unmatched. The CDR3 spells CATYRGDSNQPQHF. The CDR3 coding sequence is TGTGCCACGTACAGGGGGGATAGCAATCAGCCCCAGCATTTT.

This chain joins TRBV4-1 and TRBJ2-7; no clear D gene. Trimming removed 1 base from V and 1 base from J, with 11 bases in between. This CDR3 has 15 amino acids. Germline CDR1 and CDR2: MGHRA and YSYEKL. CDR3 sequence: CASSQGVGISYEQYF. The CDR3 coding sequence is TGCGCCAGCAGCCAAGGGGTGGGGATTTCCTACGAGCAGTACTTC.

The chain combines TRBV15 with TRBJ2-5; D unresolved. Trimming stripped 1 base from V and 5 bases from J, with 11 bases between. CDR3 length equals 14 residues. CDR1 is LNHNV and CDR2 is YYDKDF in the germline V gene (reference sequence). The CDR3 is CATSRGTLGETQYF. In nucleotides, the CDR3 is TGTGCCACCAGCAGAGGTACCCTGGGGGAGACCCAGTACTTC. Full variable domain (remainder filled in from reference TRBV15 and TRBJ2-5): DAMVIQNPRYQVTQFGKPVTLSCSQTLNHNVMYWYQQKSSQAPKLLFHYYDKDFNNEADTPDNFQSRRPNTSFCFLDIRSPGLGDTAMYLCATSRGTLGETQYFGPGTRLLVL.

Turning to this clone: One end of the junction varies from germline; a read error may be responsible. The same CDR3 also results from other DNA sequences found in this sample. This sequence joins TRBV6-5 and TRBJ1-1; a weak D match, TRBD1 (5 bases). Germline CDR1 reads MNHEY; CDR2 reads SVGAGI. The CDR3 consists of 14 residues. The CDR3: CASSSQGKGTEAFF. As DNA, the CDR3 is TGTGCCAGCAGTTCGCAGGGTAAGGGGACTGAAGCTTTTTTT.

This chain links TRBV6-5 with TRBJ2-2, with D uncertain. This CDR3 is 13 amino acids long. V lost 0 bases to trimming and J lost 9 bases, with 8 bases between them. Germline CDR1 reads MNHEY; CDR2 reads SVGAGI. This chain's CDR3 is CASSYSPPWELFF. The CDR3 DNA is TGTGCCAGCAGTTACTCACCTCCCTGGGAGCTGTTTTTT.

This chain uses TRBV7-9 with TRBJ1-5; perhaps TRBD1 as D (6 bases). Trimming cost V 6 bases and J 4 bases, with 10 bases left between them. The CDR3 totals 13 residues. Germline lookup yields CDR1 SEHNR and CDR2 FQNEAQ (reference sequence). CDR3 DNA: TGTGCCAGCAGTGTCGGACAGAATCAGCCCCAGCATTTT. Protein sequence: CASSVGQNQPQHF.

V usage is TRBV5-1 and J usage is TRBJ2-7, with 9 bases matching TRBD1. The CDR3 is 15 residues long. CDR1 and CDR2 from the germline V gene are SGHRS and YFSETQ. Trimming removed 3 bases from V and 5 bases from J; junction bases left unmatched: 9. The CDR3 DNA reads TGCGCCAGCAGCTCTACCGGGACAGGGAGGAACGAGCAGTACTTC. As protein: CASSSTGTGRNEQYF. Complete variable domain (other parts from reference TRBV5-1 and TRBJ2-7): KAGVTQTPRYLIKTRGQQVTLSCSPISGHRSVSWYQQTPGQGLQFLFEYFSETQRNKGNFPGRFSGRQFSNSRSEMNVSTLELGDSALYLCASSSTGTGRNEQYFGPGTRLTVT.

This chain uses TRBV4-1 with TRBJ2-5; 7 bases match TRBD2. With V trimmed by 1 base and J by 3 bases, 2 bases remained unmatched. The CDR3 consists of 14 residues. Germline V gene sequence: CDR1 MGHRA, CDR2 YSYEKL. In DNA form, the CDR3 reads TGCGCCAGCAGCCAAGTGGCGGGGGAAGAGACCCAGTACTTC. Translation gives CASSQVAGEETQYF.

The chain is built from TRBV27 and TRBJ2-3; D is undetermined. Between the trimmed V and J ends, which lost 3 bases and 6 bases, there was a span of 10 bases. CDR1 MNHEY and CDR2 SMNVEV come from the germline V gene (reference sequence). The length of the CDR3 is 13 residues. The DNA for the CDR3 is TGTGCCAGCAGTTTTTTTAAAGGGGATACGCAGTATTTT. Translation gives CASSFFKGDTQYF.

In DNA form, the CDR3 reads TGTGCCATCAGTGAGCGTCTACCGGGACTAGCGGGGGCCTCCTACGAGCAGTACTTC. Translation gives CAISERLPGLAGASYEQYF. The rearrangement joins TRBV10-3 to TRBJ2-7, with 14 bases aligning to TRBD2. The CDR3 runs to 19 residues. V lost 2 bases to trimming and J lost 0 bases; unmatched junction nucleotides: 9. Looked up from germline, CDR1 is ENHRY and CDR2 is SYGVKD.

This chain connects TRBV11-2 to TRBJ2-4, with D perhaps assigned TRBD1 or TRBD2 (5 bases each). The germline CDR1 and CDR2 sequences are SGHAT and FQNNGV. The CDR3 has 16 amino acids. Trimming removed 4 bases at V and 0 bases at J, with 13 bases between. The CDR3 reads CASSWGTQGAKNIQYF. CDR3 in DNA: TGTGCCAGCAGCTGGGGGACCCAGGGAGCCAAAAACATTCAGTACTTC.